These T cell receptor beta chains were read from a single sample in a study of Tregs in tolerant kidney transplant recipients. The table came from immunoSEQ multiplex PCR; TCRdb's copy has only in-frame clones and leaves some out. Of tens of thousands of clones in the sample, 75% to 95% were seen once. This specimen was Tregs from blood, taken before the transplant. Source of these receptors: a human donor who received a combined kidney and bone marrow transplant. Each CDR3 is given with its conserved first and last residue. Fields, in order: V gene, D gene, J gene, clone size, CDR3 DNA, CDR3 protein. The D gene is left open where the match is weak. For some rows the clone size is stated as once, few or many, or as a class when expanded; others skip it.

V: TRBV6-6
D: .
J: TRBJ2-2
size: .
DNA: TGTGCCAGCAGTTACCAGACAGTCACCGGGGAGCTGTTTTTT
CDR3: CASSYQTVTGELFF

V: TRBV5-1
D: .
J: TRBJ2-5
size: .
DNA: TGCGCCAGCAGCTTGCGCCGTGGGCAAGAGACCCAGTACTTC
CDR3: CASSLRRGQETQYF

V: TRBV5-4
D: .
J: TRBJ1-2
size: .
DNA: TGTGCCACTGAAGGCGGATCTAACTATGGCTACACCTTC
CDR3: CATEGGSNYGYTF

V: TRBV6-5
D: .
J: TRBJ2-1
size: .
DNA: TGTGCCAGCAGAAGAGGGGATGAGCAGTTCTTC
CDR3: CASRRGDEQFF

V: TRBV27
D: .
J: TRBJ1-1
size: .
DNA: TGTGCCAGCAGTCCACGGGACGGTAGGAGCACTGAAGCTTTCTTT
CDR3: CASSPRDGRSTEAFF

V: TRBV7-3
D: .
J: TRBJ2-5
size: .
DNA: TGTGCCAGCAGCTTAAACGCAGGGTCCCAAGAGACCCAGTACTTC
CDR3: CASSLNAGSQETQYF

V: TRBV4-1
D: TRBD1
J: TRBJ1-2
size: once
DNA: TGCGCCAGCAGCCGAGGGACAGGCGATAACTATGGCTACACCTTC
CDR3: CASSRGTGDNYGYTF

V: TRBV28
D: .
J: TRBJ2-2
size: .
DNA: TGTGCCAGCAGTTTGGGGGGGCCGGGGAACACCGGGGAGCTGTTTTTT
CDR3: CASSLGGPGNTGELFF

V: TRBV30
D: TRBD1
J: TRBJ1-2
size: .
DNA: TGTGCCTGGAATCCGGGACAGCAAAACTATGGCTACACCTTC
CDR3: CAWNPGQQNYGYTF

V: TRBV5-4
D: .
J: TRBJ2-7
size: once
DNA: TGTGCCAGCAGCCGGGGGACTTTCTACGAGCAGTACTTC
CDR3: CASSRGTFYEQYF

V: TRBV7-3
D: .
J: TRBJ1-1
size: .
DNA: TGTGCCAGCAGCTTAACGGTGAACACTGAAGCTTTCTTT
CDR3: CASSLTVNTEAFF

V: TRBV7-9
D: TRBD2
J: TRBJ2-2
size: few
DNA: TGTGCCACCCAGTCTAGCGGGAGGACCGGGGAGCTGTTTTTT
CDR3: CATQSSGRTGELFF

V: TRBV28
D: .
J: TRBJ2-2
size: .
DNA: TGTGCCAGCAGTTTCGCAGGGTATACCGGGGAGCTGTTTTTT
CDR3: CASSFAGYTGELFF

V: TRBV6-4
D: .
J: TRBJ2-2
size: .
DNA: TGTGCCAGCACCCCGAAGTCGGGCACCGGGGAGCTGTTTTTT
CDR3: CASTPKSGTGELFF

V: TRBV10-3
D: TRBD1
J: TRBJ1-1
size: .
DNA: TGTGCCATCAGTGAGTCTAGGGGGCGGGGGACAGGGATGAGAACTGAAGCTTTCTTT
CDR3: CAISESRGRGTGMRTEAFF

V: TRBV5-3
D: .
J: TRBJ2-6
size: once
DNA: TGTGCCAGAAGCTTGGAAGGACGGGGTTTACGCTCTGGGGCCAACGTCCTGACTTTC
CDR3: CARSLEGRGLRSGANVLTF

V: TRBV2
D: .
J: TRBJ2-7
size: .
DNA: TGTGCCAGCAGTGTGGCGGCAGGGGCTAGCTCCTACGAGCAGTACTTC
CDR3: CASSVAAGASSYEQYF

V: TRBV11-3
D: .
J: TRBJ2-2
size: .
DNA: TGTGCCAGCAGCTTACCCCCAAACACCGGGGAGCTGTTTTTT
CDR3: CASSLPPNTGELFF

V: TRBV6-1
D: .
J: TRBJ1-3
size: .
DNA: TGTGCCAGCAGTGAATATGGGACAAATGGAAACACCATATATTTT
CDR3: CASSEYGTNGNTIYF

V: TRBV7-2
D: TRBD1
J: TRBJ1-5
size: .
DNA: TGTGCCAGCGGACGGGACAGCGGTCAGCCCCAGCATTTT
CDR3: CASGRDSGQPQHF

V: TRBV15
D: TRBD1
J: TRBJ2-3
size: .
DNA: TGTGCCACCAGCTGGGGACAGACTAGCACAGATACGCAGTATTTT
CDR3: CATSWGQTSTDTQYF

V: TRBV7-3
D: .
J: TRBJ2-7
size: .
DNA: TGTGCCAGCAGCTTAGGATCGGGACTCGGCTACGAGCAGTACTTC
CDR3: CASSLGSGLGYEQYF

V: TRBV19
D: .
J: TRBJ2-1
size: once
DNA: TGTGCCAGTAGCCCAACGACCCTCTCCTACAATGAGCAGTTCTTC
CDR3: CASSPTTLSYNEQFF

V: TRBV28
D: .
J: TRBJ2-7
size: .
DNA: TGTGCCAGCAGCGCGGGATACGAGCAGTACTTC
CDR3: CASSAGYEQYF

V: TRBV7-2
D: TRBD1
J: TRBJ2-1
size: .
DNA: TGTGCCAGCAGCCTCTTCCAGGGACAGGGTCTGCATGAGCAGTTCTTC
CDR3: CASSLFQGQGLHEQFF

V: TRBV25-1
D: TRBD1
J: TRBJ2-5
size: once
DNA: TGTGCCAGCAGTGTTGGACAGGTCCCAGGGACCCAGTACTTC
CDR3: CASSVGQVPGTQYF

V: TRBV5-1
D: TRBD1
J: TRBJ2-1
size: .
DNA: TGCGCCAGCAGCCTGGGACGGGACAGGGGGATGGATGAGCAGTTCTTC
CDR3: CASSLGRDRGMDEQFF

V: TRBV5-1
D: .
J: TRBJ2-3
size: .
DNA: TGCGCCACCACGGAGGGGGCAGGGAAAGCGGCAGATACGCAGTATTTT
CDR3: CATTEGAGKAADTQYF

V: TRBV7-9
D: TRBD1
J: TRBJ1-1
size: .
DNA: TGTGCCAGCAGCCGACAGGGGGAAGGGAACACTGAAGCTTTCTTT
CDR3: CASSRQGEGNTEAFF

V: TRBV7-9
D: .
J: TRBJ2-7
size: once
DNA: TGTGCCAGCAGCTCGACAGTCCAGTTTTACGAGCAGTACTTC
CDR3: CASSSTVQFYEQYF

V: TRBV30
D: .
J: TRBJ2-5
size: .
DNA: TGTGCCTGGGCGTCTGAGCACGGGCGTATTGAGGCCCAGTACTTC
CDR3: CAWASEHGRIEAQYF